This T cell receptor beta chain was sequenced in a study of blood T cell repertoires in COVID-19. Across the study: Some COVID-19 samples were acute and others convalescent; all came from the United States, Italy and Spain.

Repertoires were generated with immunoSEQ multiplex PCR, while TCRdb's copy carries only in-frame clones and drops some. The sample carries more than 200,000 clones, about four fifths recorded once. This clonotype was obtained from a man aged 50-59 years with active or convalescent COVID-19. Sequencing was done on a sample of peripheral blood.

CDR3 nucleotides: TGTGCCTGGAGCGCCTCCGGACAGGGGACGCACAATGAGCAGTTCTTC. As protein: CAWSASGQGTHNEQFF. The genes are TRBV30 and TRBJ2-1, with 9 bases identical to TRBD1. This CDR3 region has 16 residues. Per germline, CDR1 GTSNPN and CDR2 SVGIG (reference sequence). With V trimmed by 3 bases and J by 5 bases, 11 bases remained unmatched.